What follows are 22 T cell receptor beta chains derived from one specimen sequenced in a study of T cell changes during pregnancy in multiple sclerosis. Sequenced by immunoSEQ multiplex PCR; TCRdb stores in-frame clones only, minus some. The sample shows tens of thousands of clones, 70% to 90% of them seen only once. Sequencing used CD4+ T cells from peripheral blood mononuclear cells, obtained in the first trimester of pregnancy. The source is a female donor in good health, enrolled as a control in a pregnancy study.

The chain joins TRBV6-1 to TRBJ1-5, with a weak D call TRBD1 (5 bases). The CDR3 consists of 15 residues. In germline, CDR1 is MNHNS, CDR2 SASEGT. Trimming left V 2 bases short and J 0 bases short, with 8 bases between. The chain's CDR3 is CASSERGLSNQPQHF. CDR3 coding DNA: TGTGCCAGCAGTGAAAGGGGTCTTAGCAATCAGCCCCAGCATTTT.

Sample share makes this clone medium-sized (0.01 to 0.1%). The chain combines TRBV6-1 with TRBJ1-1; TRBD1 might be the D (5 bases). V lost 6 bases, J lost 2 bases, and 16 bases lay in between. There are 15 residues in the CDR3. Germline CDR1 is MNHNS and CDR2 is SASEGT. The CDR3 reads CASRDPFRDNTEAFF. CDR3 nucleotides: TGTGCCAGCAGGGATCCCTTCAGGGATAACACTGAAGCTTTCTTT.

This chain uses TRBV10-3 with TRBJ1-2, with unresolved D. Trimming pared 3 bases from V and 8 bases from J, leaving 13 bases between. Germline values: CDR1 ENHRY, CDR2 SYGVKD. The CDR3 consists of 13 residues. CDR3 nucleotide sequence: TGTGCCATCAGTGAAACAGTGCCGGGGGGCTACACCTTC. Its protein is CAISETVPGGYTF.

This rearrangement joins TRBV30 to TRBJ2-2; 9 positions agree with TRBD2. CDR1 GTSNPN and CDR2 SVGIG come from the germline V gene (reference sequence). This CDR3 is built from 15 residues. The trim removed 1 base at V and 3 bases at J, leaving 3 bases unmatched. CDR3 nucleotide sequence: TGTGCCTGGAGTGGTAGCGGGGGCTACACCGGGGAGCTGTTTTTT. Its protein product is CAWSGSGGYTGELFF.

The rearrangement joins TRBV4-3 to TRBJ1-3; TRBD1 agrees at 7 bases. This CDR3 comprises 15 residues. Germline assignment: CDR1 LGHNA and CDR2 YSLEER. Trimming cost V 4 bases and J 0 bases; bases outside gene matches: 3. CDR3 DNA sequence: TGCGCCAGCAGCCGGGACAGCGACTCTGGAAACACCATATATTTT. It specifies CASSRDSDSGNTIYF.

This chain links TRBV6-5 with TRBJ2-7; TRBD2 aligns across 8 bases. The CDR3 is made up of 15 amino acids. With 7 bases clipped from V and 3 bases from J, the junction kept 11 bases outside the gene matches. CDR1 and CDR2 (germline): MNHEY, SVGAGI. The CDR3 loop reads CASTGTERGIYEQYF. Written as DNA, the CDR3 is TGTGCCAGCACCGGAACAGAGCGGGGGATCTACGAGCAGTACTTC.

This chain uses TRBV29-1 with TRBJ1-2, with a weak D call TRBD1 (5 bases). The V gene's germline CDR1 is SQVTM and CDR2 ANQGSEA. V gave up 3 bases and J gave up 8 bases, with 16 bases separating them. The CDR3 runs 13 residues. The CDR3 DNA sequence: TGCAGCGTTGACGAATCAGGGTTGGGGGGCTACACCTTC. Translated, it gives CSVDESGLGGYTF.

The table lists this clone with a count of one. The chain uses TRBV25-1 and TRBJ2-2; D might be TRBD2 (7 bases). Deletions cut 5 bases from V and 2 bases from J, with 15 bases between. This CDR3 region has 16 residues. Germline CDR1 MGHDK, CDR2 SYGVNS. CDR3 in DNA: TGTGCCAGCAGTCAAACGGGGGGCCCCAACACCGGGGAGCTGTTTTTT. Translation gives CASSQTGGPNTGELFF. Together with reference TRBV25-1 and TRBJ2-2, the CDR3 gives the full variable domain: EADIYQTPRYLVIGTGKKITLECSQTMGHDKMYWYQQDPGMELHLIHYSYGVNSTEKGDLSSESTVSRIRTEHFPLTLESARPSHTSQYLCASSQTGGPNTGELFFGEGSRLTVL.

The rearrangement joins TRBV11-3 to TRBJ2-2; no reliable D call. The CDR3 has 13 residues. V was shortened by 1 base and J by 5 bases, with 5 bases between the two germline ends. Germline V gives CDR1 SGHNT, CDR2 YENEEA. This CDR3 reads CASSLAATGELFF. CDR3 DNA: TGTGCCAGCAGCTTAGCTGCGACCGGGGAGCTGTTTTTT. Variable domain in full (rest from reference TRBV11-3 and TRBJ2-2): EAGVVQSPRYKIIEKKQPVAFWCNPISGHNTLYWYLQNLGQGPELLIRYENEEAVDDSQLPKDRFSAERLKGVDSTLKIQPAELGDSAVYLCASSLAATGELFFGEGSRLTVL.

V gene TRBV19 combines with J gene TRBJ2-6; D possibly corresponds to TRBD1 (5 bases). The germline CDR1 and CDR2 sequences are LNHDA and SQIVND (reference sequence). Trimming left V 3 bases short and J 1 base short, with 7 bases between. CDR3 length equals 15 residues. The CDR3 DNA reads as TGTGCCAGTAGTATGGCAGGGTCTGGGGCCAACGTCCTGACTTTC. Its protein product is CASSMAGSGANVLTF.

J is TRBJ1-1 and V is TRBV6-5; 7 bases map to TRBD1. This CDR3 region has 14 residues. CDR1 and CDR2 from the germline V gene are MNHEY and SVGAGI. The trim removed 5 bases at V and 4 bases at J, leaving 7 bases unmatched. CDR3 DNA sequence: TGTGCCAGCAGTCTAAGACAGGGACCCACTGAAGCTTTCTTT. This sequence encodes CASSLRQGPTEAFF.

The table lists this clone with a count of one. This chain uses TRBV7-2 with TRBJ2-1; 12 bases agree with TRBD2. The CDR3 runs to 15 residues. The germline gives CDR1 SGHTA, CDR2 FQGNSA. V gave up 4 bases and J gave up 2 bases; unmatched junction bases: 0. The CDR3, as DNA: TGTGCCAGCAGCTCTAGCGGGGGGGCCTACAATGAGCAGTTCTTC. It encodes CASSSSGGAYNEQFF. Using reference TRBV7-2 and TRBJ2-1 for the parts outside the CDR3, the full variable domain is GAGVSQSPSNKVTEKGKDVELRCDPISGHTALYWYRQSLGQGLEFLIYFQGNSAPDKSGLPSDRFSAERTGGSVSTLTIQRTQQEDSAVYLCASSSSGGAYNEQFFGPGTRLTVL.

The chain employs TRBV4-3 and TRBJ2-1; D remains unclear. V lost 0 bases, J lost 1 base, and 7 bases lay in between. Germline values: CDR1 LGHNA, CDR2 YSLEER. The CDR3 has 15 residues. This chain's CDR3 is CASSQDLQSYNEQFF. As DNA, the CDR3 is TGCGCCAGCAGCCAAGATTTACAATCCTACAATGAGCAGTTCTTC.

V and J are TRBV7-2 and TRBJ2-1; TRBD2 aligns across 12 bases. The CDR3 loop spans 17 amino acids. In germline, CDR1 is SGHTA, CDR2 FQGNSA. V lost 5 bases to trimming and J lost 6 bases; unmatched junction nucleotides: 11. This CDR3 is CASSPRTSGVSGNEQFF. The CDR3 DNA reads as TGTGCCAGCAGCCCCAGGACTAGCGGGGTCTCGGGCAATGAGCAGTTCTTC.

The chain combines TRBV30 with TRBJ1-5, with 10 bases aligning to TRBD1. V lost 2 bases to trimming and J lost 9 bases; unmatched junction nucleotides: 7. This CDR3 region has 14 residues. The germline CDR1 and CDR2 sequences are GTSNPN and SVGIG (reference sequence). CDR3 sequence: CAWSTKTGGTPQHF. CDR3 sequence (DNA): TGTGCCTGGAGTACCAAGACAGGGGGCACGCCCCAGCATTTT.

The chain combines TRBV6-5 with TRBJ2-7; 7 bases align to TRBD1. Germline V CDR1 and CDR2: MNHEY, SVGAGI. Trimming removed 3 bases from V and 5 bases from J; junction bases left unmatched: 4. CDR3 length: 13 amino acids. The CDR3 bases are TGTGCCAGCAGTTATTCGACAGGGAACGAGCAGTACTTC. It codes for CASSYSTGNEQYF.

J is TRBJ2-2 and V is TRBV7-2, with D unclear. The V end lost 2 bases, the J end lost 8 bases, and 12 bases lay between the germline ends. This CDR3 contains 14 residues. Germline values: CDR1 SGHTA, CDR2 FQGNSA. The CDR3 sequence: CASSLTPIGGELFF. CDR3 in DNA: TGTGCCAGCAGCTTAACCCCGATCGGTGGGGAGCTGTTTTTT.

This chain uses TRBV4-3 with TRBJ2-7; 8 bases are shared with TRBD1. The V gene end was trimmed by 3 bases and the J gene end by 7 bases; junction bases not matched to a gene: 5. There are 13 residues in the CDR3. Germline V CDR1 and CDR2: LGHNA, YSLEER. The CDR3, as DNA: TGCGCCAGCAGCCAGGGCCACAGGGGGGAGCAGTACTTC. It is translated as CASSQGHRGEQYF.

This clone is judged medium-sized. CDR3 DNA sequence: TGTGCCAGTAGACAGGGGTCATGGGGTGAAGCTTTCTTT. Translation: CASRQGSWGEAFF. V is TRBV19 and J is TRBJ1-1; 7 bases are shared with TRBD1. The length of the CDR3 is 13 residues. From germline, CDR1 is LNHDA and CDR2 SQIVND (reference sequence). V lost 6 bases, J lost 7 bases, and 8 bases stayed unmatched.

This chain links TRBV11-3 with TRBJ2-2; possibly TRBD2 for D (6 bases). This CDR3 has 14 amino acids. The V end was cut by 2 bases, the J end by 6 bases, with 10 bases between. Per the germline V gene, CDR1 is SGHNT and CDR2 is YENEEA. CDR3 protein: CASSLRRGAGELFF. In DNA form, the CDR3 reads TGTGCCAGCAGCTTACGTCGCGGGGCCGGGGAGCTGTTTTTT.

In this sample, this clone turned up a few times. This rearrangement joins TRBV6-5 to TRBJ1-1, with 9 bases matching TRBD1. Germline V gene lookup returns CDR1 MNHEY and CDR2 SVGAGI. Germline trimming cut 6 bases from V and 2 bases from J; bases unmatched to any gene: 4. This CDR3 region has 14 residues. In DNA form, the CDR3 reads TGTGCCAGCAGACCGGGACAGGGAAACACTGAAGCTTTCTTT. Protein product: CASRPGQGNTEAFF.

This clone was seen only a few times. The chain carries TRBV30 and TRBJ1-1, with unresolved D. The CDR3 contains 14 residues. Deletions cut 3 bases from V and 10 bases from J, with 21 bases between. The germline V gene encodes CDR1 GTSNPN and CDR2 SVGIG (reference sequence). CDR3 coding DNA: TGTGCCTGGAGAGACTTGGGGAGGGTTAATGGAGCTTTCTTT. Its translation is CAWRDLGRVNGAFF.